This T cell receptor beta chain came from a study of T cells after yellow fever vaccination. TCRdb independently ran MiXCR on the 5' RACE reads; one entry per CDR3 protein. The sample carries 110,000 or so distinct CDR3 sequences, 7.2% recorded once. This clonotype was counted a single time. A clone one base away is much larger, so this may be a read error. No conserved phenylalanine or tryptophan is present at the end of the CDR3, so a read error is the likely explanation. This clonotype originated in a man younger than 35 who received the YFV17D yellow fever vaccine. Sequencing was performed on CD4+ T cells sorted from PBMCs, taken approximately 47 days after the first yellow fever vaccination.

This chain's CDR3 is CSAAGGPSSYNEQFS. DNA for the CDR3: TGCAGTGCGGCGGGGGGCCCAAGCTCCTACAATGAGCAGTTCTCC. V and J are TRBV20-1 and TRBJ2-1, with 8 bases fitting TRBD2. After removal of 6 bases from V and 0 bases from J, the junction contained 7 bases not matched to a gene. The CDR3 contains 15 residues. The germline CDR1 and CDR2 sequences are DFQATT and SNEGSKA (reference sequence).